The present TCR beta chain was sequenced within a study of tumor-infiltrating lymphocytes in oesophageal squamous cell carcinoma. This clonotype was seen repeatedly, ten times or more. This CDR3 spans 15 amino acids. With 5 bases clipped from V and 0 bases from J, the junction kept 4 bases outside the gene matches. Germline values: CDR1 SGHVS, CDR2 FQNEAQ. TCRdb itself ran the PCR reads through MiXCR, one entry per CDR3 protein. The table records some 21,000 distinct CDR3 sequences, approximately 40% of them present only once. The gene calls are TRBV7-8 and TRBJ2-1; 7 positions match TRBD1. The receptor was derived from a male donor with esophageal squamous cell carcinoma. The specimen was normal esophageal tissue next to the tumor. The CDR3 protein is CASSQRDSSYNEQFF. In DNA form, the CDR3 reads TGTGCCAGCAGCCAAAGGGACAGCTCCTACAATGAGCAGTTCTTC.